This entry lists 4 T cell receptor beta chains sequenced from one sample in a study of T cells in Graves' hyperthyroidism and ophthalmopathy. The investigators amplified TCR beta CDR3 regions from RNA transcripts. HTBI primers were the set used in a first-round RT-PCR of the TCR CDR3. One entry per CDR3 protein results from TCRdb running MiXCR on the multiplex PCR reads. The sample shows a few hundred thousand distinct CDR3 sequences, roughly an eighth of them seen only once. Sequenced sample: blood. All receptors derive from a woman between 40 and 55 years old with Graves' ophthalmopathy.

There are a few counts of this clonotype. The rearrangement links TRBV6-6 to TRBJ1-4, with D possibly being TRBD1 (5 bases). Between the trimmed V and J ends, which lost 2 bases and 6 bases, there was a span of 13 bases. The CDR3 is 15 residues long. CDR1 is MNHNY, CDR2 SVGAGI, per germline (reference sequence). The CDR3 region is CASSYGRGRDEKLFF. The CDR3 DNA is TGTGCCAGCAGTTACGGGAGGGGAAGAGATGAAAAACTGTTTTTT.

In this sample, this clonotype turned up many times. This rearrangement joins TRBV7-9 to TRBJ2-5; the D is unclear. Germline CDR1 is SEHNR and CDR2 is FQNEAQ (reference sequence). The V end was cut by 3 bases, the J end by 5 bases, with 4 bases between. The CDR3 totals 11 residues. CDR3 DNA: TGTGCCAGCAGCTTCCTTGAGACCCAGTACTTC. Amino acids: CASSFLETQYF. Using reference TRBV7-9 and TRBJ2-5 for the parts outside the CDR3, the full variable domain is DTGVSQNPRHKITKRGQNVTFRCDPISEHNRLYWYRQTLGQGPEFLTYFQNEAQLEKSRLLSDRFSAERPKGSFSTLEIQRTEQGDSAMYLCASSFLETQYFGPGTRLLVL.

The V and J genes are TRBV20-1 and TRBJ2-5, with a possible D match to TRBD1 (5 bases). The length of the CDR3 is 13 residues. CDR1 DFQATT and CDR2 SNEGSKA come from the germline V gene (reference sequence). Trimming pared 7 bases from V and 4 bases from J, leaving 16 bases between. In DNA, the CDR3 is TGCAGTGTTTATCCTTCTAGGGGAGAGACCCAGTACTTC. It specifies CSVYPSRGETQYF.

This chain connects TRBV7-8 to TRBJ2-3; no firm D call. The germline V and J ends were trimmed by 2 bases and 4 bases, with 10 bases remaining between them. CDR1 and CDR2 (germline): SGHVS, FQNEAQ. The CDR3 consists of 14 residues. This CDR3 reads CASSLSLSPDTQYF. Here the CDR3 DNA reads TGTGCCAGCAGCTTATCCTTATCCCCAGATACGCAGTATTTT. The full variable domain, in which reference TRBV7-8 and TRBJ2-3 provide the parts outside the CDR3, is GAGVSQSPRYKVAKRGQDVALRCDPISGHVSLFWYQQALGQGPEFLTYFQNEAQLDKSGLPSDRFFAERPEGSVSTLKIQRTQQEDSAVYLCASSLSLSPDTQYFGPGTRLTVL.